Following are 16 T cell receptor beta chains from one sample sequenced in a study of blood T cell repertoires in COVID-19. Repertoires were generated with immunoSEQ multiplex PCR, while TCRdb's copy carries only in-frame clones and drops some. The sample lists 200,000 to 250,000 clones, roughly nine tenths occurring once. Source material: PBMCs or T cells enriched from blood (not recorded which). The receptors were gathered from a woman between 50 and 59 years old in a cohort exposed to, infected with or recovered from COVID-19 (not recorded which).

This clone appeared a few times. This rearrangement joins TRBV2 to TRBJ1-4, with 7 bases matching TRBD1. This CDR3 has 16 residues. CDR1 and CDR2 (germline): SNHLY, FYNNEI. With 4 bases clipped from V and 6 bases from J, the junction kept 11 bases outside the gene matches. For the CDR3, the DNA is TGTGCCAGCAGTGCGCTTTCGGGACAGAAAGATGAAAAACTGTTTTTT. Protein: CASSALSGQKDEKLFF.

The DNA of the CDR3 is TGCGCCAGCAGCCTGACGTACAGGAGCTCCTACAATGAGCAGTTCTTC. It specifies CASSLTYRSSYNEQFF. The chain links TRBV4-3 to TRBJ2-1; weak D call: TRBD1 (5 bases). In germline, CDR1 is LGHNA, CDR2 YSLEER. V was pared by 4 bases and J by 0 bases, with 13 bases between. The CDR3 extends over 16 amino acids.

CDR3 DNA sequence: TGTGCCAGCAGTTACGCCTCGGACAGGGGATCTTTCTTT. Protein: CASSYASDRGSFF. This sequence joins TRBV6-5 and TRBJ1-1; 9 nucleotides line up with TRBD1. The J segment lost 12 bases and the V segment lost 2 bases, leaving 7 bases of the junction unmatched. CDR3 length equals 13 residues. Germline V gene lookup returns CDR1 MNHEY and CDR2 SVGAGI.

CDR3 sequence (DNA): TGTGCCAGCAGTCGGACCGGGAGGAATGAAAAACTGTTTTTT. Translated: CASSRTGRNEKLFF. The J gene is TRBJ1-4, the V gene TRBV11-2; no clear D gene. V lost 6 bases and J 5 bases, leaving 13 bases between the germline ends. The CDR3 covers 14 residues. CDR1 is SGHAT, CDR2 FQNNGV, per germline.

This chain joins TRBV5-1 and TRBJ1-1; 11 bases line up with TRBD1. The CDR3 is 15 residues long. Germline V gene sequence: CDR1 SGHRS, CDR2 YFSETQ. The V and J ends lost 4 bases and 6 bases, in that order; junction bases with no gene match: 8. The CDR3 here is CASSRGDRGWSEAFF. CDR3 coding DNA: TGCGCCAGCAGCCGAGGGGACAGGGGGTGGTCTGAAGCTTTCTTT.

This chain uses TRBV7-9 with TRBJ2-5; D unclear. CDR3 length: 14 amino acids. Trimming took off 3 bases at V and 2 bases at J, with 10 bases between the two ends. CDR1 is SEHNR and CDR2 is FQNEAQ in the germline V gene (reference sequence). The CDR3 bases are TGTGCCAGCAGCTTGGAACACAGTCAAGAGACCCAGTACTTC. Encoded protein: CASSLEHSQETQYF.

V is TRBV19 and J is TRBJ1-2; a weak D match, TRBD1 (5 bases). The CDR3 has 15 residues. Trimming took 3 bases from V and 0 from J, leaving 11 bases between them. Germline CDR1 LNHDA, CDR2 SQIVND (reference sequence). In DNA, the CDR3 is TGTGCCAGTAGTATCGCCGGACAACCTAACTATGGCTACACCTTC. This encodes CASSIAGQPNYGYTF.

The J gene is TRBJ2-6, the V gene TRBV11-1, with 8 bases lining up with TRBD1. With V trimmed by 4 bases and J by 2 bases, 1 base remained unmatched. Per germline, CDR1 SGHAT and CDR2 FQDESV (reference sequence). This CDR3 is built from 15 residues. CDR3: CASSSQGAGANVLTF. The CDR3 region has the DNA TGTGCCAGCAGCTCACAGGGGGCTGGGGCCAACGTCCTGACTTTC.

DNA for the CDR3: TGTGCCAGCAGCCAAGATATAAGCCGGGACAGGGAGGTGGCGAACACTGAAGCTTTCTTT. Its protein product is CASSQDISRDREVANTEAFF. The chain has TRBV3-1 (or the pseudogene TRBV3-2) and TRBJ1-1; 9 bases line up with TRBD1. The CDR3 is 20 amino acids. With 0 bases clipped from V and 1 base from J, the junction kept 15 bases outside the gene matches. Germline lookup yields CDR1 LGHDT and CDR2 YNNKEL (reference sequence).

The rearrangement links TRBV29-1 to TRBJ2-3; 7 positions agree with TRBD1. The V gene's germline CDR1 is SQVTM and CDR2 ANQGSEA. The CDR3 is 15 amino acids. Trimming at V came to 3 bases and at J to 3 bases, leaving 9 bases not matched to a gene. The CDR3 is CSVDKRQGKTDTQYF. The CDR3 region has the DNA TGCAGCGTTGATAAAAGACAGGGTAAGACAGATACGCAGTATTTT.

This chain joins TRBV3-1 (or the pseudogene TRBV3-2) and TRBJ2-3; no reliable D call. The V end lost 5 bases, the J end lost 2 bases, and 11 bases lay between the germline ends. CDR1 is LGHDT, CDR2 YNNKEL, per germline (reference sequence). This CDR3 comprises 14 residues. CDR3 nucleotides: TGTGCCAGCAGCGCGCTACTACCCACAGATACGCAGTATTTT. This encodes CASSALLPTDTQYF.

About this clone: The junction and the germline gene differ at one end; a read error may be behind it. The V call is TRBV5-4, the J call TRBJ2-3; 9 positions match TRBD2. The CDR3 is 16 residues long. CDR1 and CDR2 (germline): SGHNT, YYREEE (reference sequence). In DNA, the CDR3 is TGTGCCAGCAGCTTGGCGGCGGGGGGGGGCACGGATACGCAGTATTTT. Its translation: CASSLAAGGGTDTQYF.

The chain has TRBV27 and TRBJ2-3, with TRBD2 matching over 11 bases. The CDR3 extends over 17 amino acids. Germline V CDR1 and CDR2: MNHEY, SMNVEV (reference sequence). The V gene end was trimmed by 5 bases and the J gene end by 4 bases; junction bases not matched to a gene: 11. DNA for the CDR3: TGTGCCAGCAGTCCCTTCTCTCTAGCGGGGGGCCCAGATACGCAGTATTTT. It codes for CASSPFSLAGGPDTQYF.

The V call is TRBV7-3, the J call TRBJ2-1; 8 bases map to TRBD2. The CDR3 runs to 15 residues. The V and J ends lost 5 bases and 7 bases, in that order; junction bases with no gene match: 10. The V gene's germline CDR1 is SGHTA and CDR2 FQGTGA. CDR3 protein: CASSSLAGYGNEQFF. The CDR3 DNA reads as TGTGCCAGCAGCAGCCTAGCGGGCTACGGGAATGAGCAGTTCTTC.

The sample holds a few counts of this clone. V gene TRBV7-9 combines with J gene TRBJ2-5; 7 positions agree with TRBD1. Germline trimming cut 3 bases from V and 5 bases from J; bases unmatched to any gene: 9. The CDR3 sequence is 15 residues long. Per the germline V gene, CDR1 is SEHNR and CDR2 is FQNEAQ (reference sequence). The CDR3 here is CASSFRQGVRETQYF. The CDR3 nucleotides read TGTGCCAGCAGCTTCCGGCAGGGGGTCCGCGAGACCCAGTACTTC.

The chain recombines TRBV19 with TRBJ1-4; maybe TRBD1 (5 bases). Germline V CDR1 and CDR2: LNHDA, SQIVND (reference sequence). V was clipped by 8 bases and J by 10 bases, with 26 bases between them. The CDR3 sequence is 16 residues long. The CDR3 loop is CASHTFKGIGVGKLFF. The CDR3 nucleotides are TGTGCCAGTCACACTTTTAAGGGGATCGGCGTCGGAAAACTGTTTTTT.